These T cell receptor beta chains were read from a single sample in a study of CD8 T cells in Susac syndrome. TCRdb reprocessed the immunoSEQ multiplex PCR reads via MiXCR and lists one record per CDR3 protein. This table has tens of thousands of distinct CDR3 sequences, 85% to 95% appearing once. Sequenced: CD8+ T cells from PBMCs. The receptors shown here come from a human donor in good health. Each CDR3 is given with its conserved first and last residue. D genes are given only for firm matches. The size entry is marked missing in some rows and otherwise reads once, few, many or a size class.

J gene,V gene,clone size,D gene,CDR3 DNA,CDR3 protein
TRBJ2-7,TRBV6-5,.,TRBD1,TGTGCCAGCAGTTACTCCATCACGTGGGGCCAGGGGGCTGGAGAGCAGTACTTC,CASSYSITWGQGAGEQYF
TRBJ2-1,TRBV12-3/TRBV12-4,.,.,TGTGCCAGCAGTTTATCCTTCGGGAATGAGCAGTTCTTC,CASSLSFGNEQFF
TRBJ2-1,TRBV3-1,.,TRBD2,TGTGCCAGCAGCCAAGAGGGGGCCGGACTAGCGGAATACAATGAGCAGTTCTTC,CASSQEGAGLAEYNEQFF
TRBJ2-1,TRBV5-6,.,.,TGTGCCAGCAGCTTGGGGGGGAGCTCCAACAATGAGCAGTTCTTC,CASSLGGSSNNEQFF
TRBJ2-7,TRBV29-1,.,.,TGCAGCGCATCCTCAGGGGTTCCCTACGAGCAGTACTTC,CSASSGVPYEQYF
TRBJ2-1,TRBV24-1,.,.,TGTGCCACCTCCGGCCGGGGTGAATCCTACAATGAGCAGTTCTTC,CATSGRGESYNEQFF
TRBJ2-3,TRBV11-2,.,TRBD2,TGTGCCAGCAGTTTAAGCGTGTCAGCGGGAGGGGGCACAGATACGCAGTATTTT,CASSLSVSAGGGTDTQYF
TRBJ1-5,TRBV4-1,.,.,TGCGCCAGCAGGCCTTCGGTGAGACTTAATCAGCCCCAGCATTTT,CASRPSVRLNQPQHF
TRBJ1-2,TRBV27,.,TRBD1,TGTGCCAGCAGTTTTGAACAGGGGTATGGCTACACCTTC,CASSFEQGYGYTF
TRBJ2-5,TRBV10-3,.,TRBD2,TGTGCCATCAGTGTAACTAGCGGGGTCCAAGAGACCCAGTACTTC,CAISVTSGVQETQYF
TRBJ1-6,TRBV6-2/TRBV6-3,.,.,TGTGCCAGCAGCCGCCCCAGGGCGGATTCACCCCTCCACTTT,CASSRPRADSPLHF
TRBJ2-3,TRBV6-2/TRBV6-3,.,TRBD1,TGTGCCAGCAGCAGGGGACAGGGTCGATTGGATACGCAGTATTTT,CASSRGQGRLDTQYF
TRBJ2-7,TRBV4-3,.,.,TGCGCCAGCAGCCAATGGGTGGGGTACGAGCAGTACTTC,CASSQWVGYEQYF
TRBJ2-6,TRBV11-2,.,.,TGTGCCAGCAGCTACCCGAAAGGAGGAAGCCAACCGCCCGGGGCCAACGTCCTGACTTTC,CASSYPKGGSQPPGANVLTF
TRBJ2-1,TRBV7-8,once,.,TGTGCCAGCAGGATGTCAGGCGGGACCCTCAATGAGCAGTTCTTC,CASRMSGGTLNEQFF
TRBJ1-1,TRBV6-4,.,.,TGTGCCAGCAGCCCGGGAGGGGCGGAAAACACTGAAGCTTTCTTT,CASSPGGAENTEAFF
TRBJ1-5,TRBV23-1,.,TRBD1,TGCGCCAGCAGTCAATCCGAAGTGGGTAAGGGGGACAGCCGAAACGGCCTAAATCAGCCCCAGCATTTT,CASSQSEVGKGDSRNGLNQPQHF
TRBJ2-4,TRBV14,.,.,TGTGCCAGCAGCCCTCCGTTAGGATTAGGCAAAAACATTCAGTACTTC,CASSPPLGLGKNIQYF
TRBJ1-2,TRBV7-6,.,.,TGTGCCAGCGGATCCGACGGTGTAATCTTC,CASGSDGVIF
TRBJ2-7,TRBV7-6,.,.,TGTGCCAGCAGCTTAGCGCACACCTACGAGCAGTACTTC,CASSLAHTYEQYF
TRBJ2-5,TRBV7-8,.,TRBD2,TGTGCCAGCAGCGGGGGGGCCCAGTACTTC,CASSGGAQYF
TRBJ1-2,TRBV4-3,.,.,TGCGCCAGCAGCCATCAGGACGGAGGGAACTATGGCTACACCTTC,CASSHQDGGNYGYTF
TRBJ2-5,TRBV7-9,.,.,TGTGCCAGCAGGGCAGGGAGAGAGACCCAGTACTTC,CASRAGRETQYF
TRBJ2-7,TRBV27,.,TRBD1,TGTGCCAGCAGTTTAAGGACAGGGAACTCCTACGAGCAGTACTTC,CASSLRTGNSYEQYF
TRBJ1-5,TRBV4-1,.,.,TGCGCCAGCAGCCACGTCCCGGACGGAACTCAGCCCCAGCATTTT,CASSHVPDGTQPQHF
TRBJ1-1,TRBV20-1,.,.,TGCAGTGCTAGAGGACGCCAACAACTCTTGAACACTGAAGCTTTCTTT,CSARGRQQLLNTEAFF
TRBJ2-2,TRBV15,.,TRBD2,TGTGCCACCAGCAGAGATCGGGGACTAGCGGCCGGGGAGCTGTTTTTT,CATSRDRGLAAGELFF
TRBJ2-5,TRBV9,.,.,TGTGCCAGCAGCGACCCCCAGGGATGGGGACAAGAGACCCAGTACTTC,CASSDPQGWGQETQYF
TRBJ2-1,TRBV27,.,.,TGTGCCAGCAGCCCGACCGGGGGATACAATGAGCAGTTCTTC,CASSPTGGYNEQFF